This entry describes one T cell receptor (beta chain). The sample is drawn from a study of T cell changes during pregnancy in multiple sclerosis. The V end was cut by 6 bases, the J end by 8 bases, with 14 bases between. CDR1 and CDR2 from the germline V gene are MNHNS and SASEGT. This CDR3 has 13 residues. This table comes from immunoSEQ multiplex PCR, and its TCRdb copy is limited to in-frame clones, with some not included. Of around 62,000 clones detected, less than 95% appear once; the ten largest clones hold 2% to 2.5%. The sample consisted of peripheral blood, taken in the second trimester of pregnancy. The chain employs TRBV6-1 and TRBJ2-1, with a weak D call TRBD2 (6 bases). This sequence was found in a female donor in good health, enrolled as a control in a pregnancy study. CDR3 sequence: CASRGTVIDEQFF. DNA for the CDR3: TGTGCCAGCAGGGGGACTGTGATAGATGAGCAGTTCTTC.